This T cell receptor (beta chain) stems from a study of spatial heterogeneity in lung cancer. This clonotype was seen repeatedly, ten times or more. Its target is not known. General study findings and limits: Resection saw ubiquitous expanded tumor TCRs appear in blood more than follow-up did.

Time point noted: sample taken at primary tumor resection. Unsorted whole RNA samples from tumor, nontumor lung or frozen PBMC were sequenced. Donation came from 70 or so patients with untreated early-stage non-small cell lung cancer. Every individual TCR cDNA molecule carried its own unique molecular identifier, which allowed correction of PCR and sequencing errors. MiXCR was run by TCRdb on the 5' RACE reads, yielding one entry per CDR3 protein. The sample has roughly 8,000 distinct CDR3 sequences, 5% to 7% seen once. CDR1 and CDR2 from the germline V gene are MNHEY and SVGEGT. This CDR3 contains 11 residues. Trimming stripped 2 bases from V and 5 bases from J, with 1 base between.

The rearrangement joins TRBV6-2 or TRBV6-3 to TRBJ2-1; D gene uncertain. The clonotype was recovered from a male donor with early-stage non-small cell lung cancer. Sequences were derived from PBMCs, sampled at surgery. The CDR3 is CASSYDNEQFF. The CDR3 DNA sequence: TGTGCCAGCAGTTACGACAATGAGCAGTTCTTC.